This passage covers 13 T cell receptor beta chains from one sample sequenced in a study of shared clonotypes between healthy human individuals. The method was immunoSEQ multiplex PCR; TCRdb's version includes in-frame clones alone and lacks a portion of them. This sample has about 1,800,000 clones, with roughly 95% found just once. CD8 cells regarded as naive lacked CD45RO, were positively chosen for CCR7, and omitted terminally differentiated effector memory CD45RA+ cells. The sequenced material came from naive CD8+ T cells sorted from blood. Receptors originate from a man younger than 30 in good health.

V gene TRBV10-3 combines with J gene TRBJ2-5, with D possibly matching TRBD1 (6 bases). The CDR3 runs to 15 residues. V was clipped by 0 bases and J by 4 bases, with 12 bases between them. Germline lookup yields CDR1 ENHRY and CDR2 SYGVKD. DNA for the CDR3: TGTGCCATCAGTGAGTCCCCCAGGGGCGGAGAGACCCAGTACTTC. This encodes CAISESPRGGETQYF.

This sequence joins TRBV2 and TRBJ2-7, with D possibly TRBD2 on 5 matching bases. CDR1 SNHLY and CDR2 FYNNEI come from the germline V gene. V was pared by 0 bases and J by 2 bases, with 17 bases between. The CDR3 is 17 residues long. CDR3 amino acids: CASSEARSVRGTYEQYF. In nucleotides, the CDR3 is TGTGCCAGCAGTGAAGCGCGGTCGGTTAGAGGGACCTACGAGCAGTACTTC. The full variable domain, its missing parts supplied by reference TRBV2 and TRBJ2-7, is EPEVTQTPSHQVTQMGQEVILRCVPISNHLYFYWYRQILGQKVEFLVSFYNNEISEKSEIFDDQFSVERPDGSNFTLKIRSTKLEDSAMYFCASSEARSVRGTYEQYFGPGTRLTVT.

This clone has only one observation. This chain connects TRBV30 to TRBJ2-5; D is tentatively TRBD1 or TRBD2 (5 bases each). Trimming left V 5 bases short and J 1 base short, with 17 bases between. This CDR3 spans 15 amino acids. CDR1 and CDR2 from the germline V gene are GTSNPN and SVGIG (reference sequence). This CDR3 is CAWGSGDGLQETQYF. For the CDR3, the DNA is TGTGCCTGGGGGTCTGGGGACGGTCTCCAAGAGACCCAGTACTTC.

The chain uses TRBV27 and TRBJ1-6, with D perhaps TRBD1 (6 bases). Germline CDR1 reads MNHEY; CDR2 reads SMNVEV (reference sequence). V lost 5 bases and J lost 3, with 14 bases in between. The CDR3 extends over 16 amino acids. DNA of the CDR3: TGTGCCAGCAGTGGGACACCGCTCAACTATAATTCACCCCTCCACTTT. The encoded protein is CASSGTPLNYNSPLHF.

The CDR3 protein is CASSERGKLAGGSTDTQYF. DNA for the CDR3: TGTGCCAGCAGCGAACGGGGGAAGTTAGCGGGAGGGAGCACAGATACGCAGTATTTT. The V and J genes are TRBV9 and TRBJ2-3; 11 bases are shared with TRBD2. This CDR3 contains 19 residues. Germline-derived CDR1 and CDR2 are SGDLS and YYNGEE. V lost 3 bases to trimming and J lost 0 bases; unmatched junction nucleotides: 12.

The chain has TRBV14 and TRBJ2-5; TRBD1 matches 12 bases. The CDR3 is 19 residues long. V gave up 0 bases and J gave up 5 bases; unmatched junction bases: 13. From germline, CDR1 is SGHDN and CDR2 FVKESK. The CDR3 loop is CASSQDWSGTGGFWETQYF. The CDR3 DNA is TGTGCCAGCAGCCAAGATTGGAGCGGGACAGGGGGCTTTTGGGAGACCCAGTACTTC.

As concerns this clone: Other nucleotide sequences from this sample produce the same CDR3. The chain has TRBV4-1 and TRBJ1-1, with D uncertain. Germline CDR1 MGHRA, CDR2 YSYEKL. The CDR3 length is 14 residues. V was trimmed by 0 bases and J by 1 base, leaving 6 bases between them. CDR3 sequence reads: CASSQDPGNTEAFF. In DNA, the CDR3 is TGCGCCAGCAGCCAAGACCCCGGGAACACTGAAGCTTTCTTT.

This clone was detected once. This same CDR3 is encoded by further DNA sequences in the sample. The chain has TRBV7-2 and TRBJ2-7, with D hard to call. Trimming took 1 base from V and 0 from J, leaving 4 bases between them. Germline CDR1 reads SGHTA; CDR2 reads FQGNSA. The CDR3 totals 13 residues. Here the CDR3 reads CASSLVNSYEQYF. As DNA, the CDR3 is TGTGCCAGCAGCTTAGTAAACTCCTACGAGCAGTACTTC.

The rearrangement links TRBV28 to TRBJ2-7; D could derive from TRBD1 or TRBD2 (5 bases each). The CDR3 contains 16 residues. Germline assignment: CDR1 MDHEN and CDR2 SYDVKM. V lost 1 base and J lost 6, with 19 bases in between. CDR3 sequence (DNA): TGTGCCAGCAGTTTATCTCTCGGGGCAGAGGGGTTCGAGCAGTACTTC. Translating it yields CASSLSLGAEGFEQYF.

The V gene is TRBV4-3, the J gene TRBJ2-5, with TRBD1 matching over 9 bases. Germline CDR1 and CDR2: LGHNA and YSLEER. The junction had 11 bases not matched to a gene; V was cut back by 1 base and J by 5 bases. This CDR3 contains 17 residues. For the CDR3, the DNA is TGCGCCAGCAGCCAAGCCCCCGCGGACAGGGGCTGGGAGACCCAGTACTTC. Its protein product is CASSQAPADRGWETQYF.

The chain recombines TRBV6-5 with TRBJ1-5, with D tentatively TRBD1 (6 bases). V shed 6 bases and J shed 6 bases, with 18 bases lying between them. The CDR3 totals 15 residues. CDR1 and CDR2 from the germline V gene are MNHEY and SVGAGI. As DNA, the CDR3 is TGTGCCAGCAGCCTAAGCAACAGGGAGGGTCAGCCCCAGCATTTT. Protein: CASSLSNREGQPQHF.

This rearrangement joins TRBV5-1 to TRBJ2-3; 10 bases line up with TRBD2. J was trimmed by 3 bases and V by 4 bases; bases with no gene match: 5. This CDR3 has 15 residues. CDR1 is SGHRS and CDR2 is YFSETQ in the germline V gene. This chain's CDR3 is CASSPLSGGTDTQYF. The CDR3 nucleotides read TGCGCCAGCAGCCCCCTTAGCGGGGGGACAGATACGCAGTATTTT.

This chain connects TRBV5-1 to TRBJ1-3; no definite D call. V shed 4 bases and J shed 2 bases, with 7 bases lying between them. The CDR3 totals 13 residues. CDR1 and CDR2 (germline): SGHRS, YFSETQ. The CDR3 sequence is CASSGNTGNTIYF. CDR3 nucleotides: TGCGCCAGCAGCGGCAACACTGGAAACACCATATATTTT.